Listed below are T cell receptor beta chains from one sample, sequenced in a study of CD8+CD57+ T cells in acquired aplastic anemia. MiXCR, run by TCRdb on the reads, gives a single entry per CDR3 protein. The data hold 250,000 to 300,000 distinct CDR3 sequences, with roughly 50% observed a single time. Sequenced: sorted CD4+, CD8+, or CD8+CD57+ T cells (not recorded which) from PBMCs. All receptors come from a human donor with severe aplastic anemia or a healthy control (not recorded which). CDR3s include the opening cysteine and the closing phenylalanine or tryptophan. D genes are given only for firm matches. Expanded clones are given a class, and other clones once, few, many or no size at all.

TRBJ2-1,TRBD1,.,TRBV7-9,CASSLGQGRQFF,TGTGCCAGCAGCTTGGGACAGGGACGGCAGTTCTTC
TRBJ2-2,TRBD1,.,TRBV29-1,CSAADRAGELFF,TGCAGCGCCGCGGACAGGGCCGGGGAGCTGTTTTTT
TRBJ1-5,.,once,TRBV6-5,CASSYVYGLAQHF,TGTGCCAGCAGTTACGTCTACGGGCTGGCCCAGCATTTT
TRBJ2-2,TRBD2,many,TRBV11-2,CASSGRLAGGPNTGELFF,TGTGCCAGCAGCGGACGACTAGCGGGGGGGCCCAACACCGGGGAGCTGTTTTTT
TRBJ2-7,TRBD2,.,TRBV6-6,CATSGTSGYEQYF,TGTGCCACCTCCGGGACTAGCGGCTACGAGCAGTACTTC
TRBJ2-3,.,.,TRBV7-3,CASSPGDVTDTQYF,TGTGCCAGCAGTCCCGGGGACGTTACAGATACGCAGTATTTT
TRBJ2-1,TRBD2,once,TRBV24-1,CATSDPSTSGRPQSSYNEQFF,TGTGCCACCAGTGACCCCTCGACTAGCGGACGACCCCAGAGCTCCTACAATGAGCAGTTCTTC
TRBJ2-5,TRBD2,many,TRBV5-4,CASSFTSGGEETQYF,TGTGCCAGCAGCTTCACTAGCGGGGGAGAAGAGACCCAGTACTTC
TRBJ1-3,TRBD1,many,TRBV5-1,CASSLMGTVNSGNTIYF,TGCGCCAGCAGCTTGATGGGGACAGTTAACTCTGGAAACACCATATATTTT
TRBJ2-7,.,many,TRBV6-1,CASSEMSYEQYF,TGTGCCAGCAGTGAAATGTCCTACGAGCAGTACTTC
TRBJ1-1,.,.,TRBV5-8,CASSFTWDTEAFF,TGTGCCAGCAGCTTTACGTGGGACACTGAAGCTTTCTTT
TRBJ2-3,TRBD2,.,TRBV5-1,CASGSGLAVYLVGDTQYF,TGTGCCAGCGGCTCCGGACTAGCGGTCTACTTAGTTGGAGATACGCAGTATTTT
TRBJ2-7,TRBD1,.,TRBV4-1,CASSLPGQGGYEQYF,TGCGCCAGCAGCTTACCCGGACAGGGGGGGTACGAGCAGTACTTC